These 23 T cell receptor beta chains came from one sample sequenced in a study of T-cell reconstitution after alpha-beta-depleted transplantation in children. During its preparation, the TCRbeta library received unique molecular identifiers. TCRdb used MiXCR to reprocess the PCR reads, holding one entry per CDR3 protein. The sample yields approximately 110,000 distinct CDR3 sequences, 20% to 25% seen once. The specimen comprised PBMCs, mostly from graft donor cells, sampled 180 days after TCRalphabeta/CD19-depleted stem cell transplant. The receptors originated from a male patient between 2 and 9 years old who had a stem cell transplant for chronic granulomatous disease, so the T cells may come from the graft donor.

In its sample, this clonotype was seen a few times. V usage is TRBV10-3 and J usage is TRBJ2-6, with a possible D match to TRBD1 (6 bases). The CDR3 loop spans 17 amino acids. Germline CDR1 reads ENHRY; CDR2 reads SYGVKD. Trimming stripped 3 bases from V and 1 base from J, with 13 bases between. The CDR3: CAISDWGHTSGANVLTF. DNA for the CDR3: TGTGCCATCAGTGATTGGGGGCACACGTCTGGGGCCAACGTCCTGACTTTC.

This rearrangement joins TRBV15 to TRBJ2-3; TRBD1 aligns across 9 bases. Germline lookup yields CDR1 LNHNV and CDR2 YYDKDF (reference sequence). The J segment lost 5 bases and the V segment lost 5 bases, leaving 11 bases of the junction unmatched. The CDR3 totals 16 residues. The CDR3 DNA reads TGTGCCACCAGCGACTTTACTACAGGGGGCAGAGATACGCAGTATTTT. Translated: CATSDFTTGGRDTQYF. The variable domain in full, with the rest retrieved from reference TRBV15 and TRBJ2-3, is DAMVIQNPRYQVTQFGKPVTLSCSQTLNHNVMYWYQQKSSQAPKLLFHYYDKDFNNEADTPDNFQSRRPNTSFCFLDIRSPGLGDTAMYLCATSDFTTGGRDTQYFGPGTRLTVL.

This chain uses TRBV5-1 with TRBJ2-1; 7 positions match TRBD2. Unmatched junction bases numbered 9, after V lost 1 base and J lost 8 bases. The CDR3 length is 15 residues. In germline, CDR1 is SGHRS, CDR2 YFSETQ. The CDR3 DNA reads as TGCGCCAGCAGCTTGCCAGCGGGACCTTCCGATGAGCAGTTCTTC. It yields the protein CASSLPAGPSDEQFF. Filled out from reference TRBV5-1 and TRBJ2-1, the complete variable domain reads KAGVTQTPRYLIKTRGQQVTLSCSPISGHRSVSWYQQTPGQGLQFLFEYFSETQRNKGNFPGRFSGRQFSNSRSEMNVSTLELGDSALYLCASSLPAGPSDEQFFGPGTRLTVL.

CDR3 sequence: CASSSQTRRIGHGELFF. As DNA, the CDR3 is TGTGCCAGCAGTTCCCAAACCAGACGAATCGGACACGGGGAGCTGTTTTTT. The gene calls are TRBV12-3 or TRBV12-4 and TRBJ2-2; tentatively, D is TRBD1 (5 bases). Trimming pared 4 bases from V and 7 bases from J, leaving 22 bases between. CDR3 length: 17 residues.

The chain links TRBV28 to TRBJ2-7; 14 nucleotides line up with TRBD2. Germline CDR1 and CDR2: MDHEN and SYDVKM. This CDR3 is built from 19 residues. V lost 0 bases to trimming and J lost 1 base; unmatched junction nucleotides: 8. CDR3 loop: CASSLWGLAGERRSYEQYF. The CDR3, as DNA: TGTGCCAGCAGTTTATGGGGACTAGCGGGAGAGAGACGGTCCTACGAGCAGTACTTC.

V usage is TRBV29-1 and J usage is TRBJ1-1; D remains unclear. The CDR3 length is 13 residues. Trimming stripped 2 bases from V and 0 bases from J, with 7 bases between. Germline CDR1 is SQVTM and CDR2 is ANQGSEA. The CDR3 reads CSVERPMNTEAFF. CDR3 DNA: TGCAGCGTTGAAAGGCCTATGAACACTGAAGCTTTCTTT.

The chain employs TRBV24-1 and TRBJ2-3, with 7 bases matching TRBD1. The CDR3 consists of 19 residues. The germline CDR1 and CDR2 sequences are KGHDR and SFDVKD. J gave up 2 bases and V 8 bases, and 21 bases lay outside the gene matches. The CDR3 DNA sequence: TGTGCCACCACCGGGGACAGTACCACCGTCCCGGGAAACACAGATACGCAGTATTTT. Protein: CATTGDSTTVPGNTDTQYF.

This clonotype was found many times. This chain uses TRBV3-1 with TRBJ2-7; D is uncertain. Germline assignment: CDR1 LGHDT and CDR2 YNNKEL (reference sequence). The CDR3 consists of 12 residues. V was pared by 1 base and J by 4 bases, with 5 bases between. The CDR3 DNA reads TGTGCCAGCAGCCAAGGTCGATACGAGCAGTACTTC. It encodes CASSQGRYEQYF.

Ten or more counts support this clonotype. The J gene is TRBJ2-3, the V gene TRBV28; 10 nucleotides agree with TRBD2. The germline V gene has CDR1 MDHEN and CDR2 SYDVKM. After removal of 6 bases from V and 2 bases from J, the junction contained 5 bases not matched to a gene. The CDR3 is made up of 15 amino acids. In DNA form, the CDR3 reads TGTGCCAGCAGGAGAGCGGGAGGGCCCACAGATACGCAGTATTTT. Amino acid sequence: CASRRAGGPTDTQYF.

V and J are TRBV5-1 and TRBJ2-5, with D uncertain. The CDR3 length is 15 residues. Trimming left V 7 bases short and J 4 bases short, with 20 bases between. Germline assignment: CDR1 SGHRS and CDR2 YFSETQ. In DNA form, the CDR3 reads TGCGCCAGCGCCACATCGGGCTTTCCACTAGAGACCCAGTACTTC. Its protein product is CASATSGFPLETQYF.

On this clonotype itself: This clone may be a read error of a much larger clone one base away. The chain employs TRBV4-2 and TRBJ2-7, with 10 bases aligning to TRBD2. CDR3 size: 13 residues. The germline V gene encodes CDR1 LGHNA and CDR2 YNFKEQ. This chain's CDR3 is CPSSELAGREQYF. The CDR3 bases are TGTCCCAGCAGCGAACTAGCGGGGAGGGAGCAGTACTTC.

The J gene is TRBJ2-3, the V gene TRBV6-5; TRBD1 agrees at 12 bases. The CDR3 consists of 17 residues. The V and J ends lost 4 bases and 2 bases, in that order; junction bases with no gene match: 7. Germline V gene lookup returns CDR1 MNHEY and CDR2 SVGAGI. CDR3 bases: TGTGCCAGCAGTTTCCGGGACAGGGGGCCCCCCACAGATACGCAGTATTTT. Translated, it gives CASSFRDRGPPTDTQYF.

Remarks on this clonotype: A much larger clonotype is one base distant, so this may be a read error. This chain connects TRBV29-1 to TRBJ2-5; D perhaps matches TRBD2 (5 bases). V was trimmed by 3 bases and J by 5 bases, leaving 13 bases between them. This CDR3 has 13 amino acids. The germline CDR1 and CDR2 sequences are SQVTM and ANQGSEA. CDR3 in DNA: TGCAGCGTTGAGAGCGGAGCCACGGAGACCCAGTACTTC. This gives the protein CSVESGATETQYF.

The rearrangement links TRBV7-8 to TRBJ2-1, with a tentative D call TRBD1 (5 bases). The germline V and J ends were trimmed by 2 bases and 5 bases, with 10 bases remaining between them. The CDR3 is 14 residues long. Germline V gene lookup returns CDR1 SGHVS and CDR2 FQNEAQ. In nucleotides, the CDR3 is TGTGCCAGCAGCTTAATCTTAGGGGACAATGAGCAGTTCTTC. This encodes CASSLILGDNEQFF.

This clonotype was counted at least ten times. The rearrangement links TRBV10-3 to TRBJ1-2, with TRBD1 as a possible D gene (5 bases). This CDR3 contains 12 residues. V gave up 8 bases and J gave up 4 bases, with 11 bases separating them. Germline-derived CDR1 and CDR2 are ENHRY and SYGVKD. This chain's CDR3 is CAIDGTGYGYTF. The CDR3 DNA is TGTGCCATCGATGGCACAGGCTATGGCTACACCTTC.

This clonotype was seen only a few times. The rearrangement joins TRBV28 to TRBJ1-2; 9 bases match TRBD1. This CDR3 spans 18 amino acids. After removal of 7 bases from V and 5 bases from J, the junction contained 20 bases not matched to a gene. Germline CDR1 reads MDHEN; CDR2 reads SYDVKM. CDR3: CASTMGGQGRLFYYGYTF. CDR3 DNA sequence: TGTGCCAGCACCATGGGAGGACAGGGGCGTTTATTTTATTATGGCTACACCTTC.

At least ten counts were recorded for this clonotype. One junction end does not reproduce the germline sequence, and a read error may be involved. The rearrangement uses TRBV12-3 or TRBV12-4 and TRBJ2-5; the match to TRBD2 covers 8 bases. The CDR3 is made up of 13 amino acids. DNA of the CDR3: TGTGCCAGCAGTTTGGAGATTGCGGGGGGCAGAGTATTC. It specifies CASSLEIAGGRVF.

The sample holds a few counts of this clonotype. This sequence joins TRBV7-2 and TRBJ2-2; 11 bases map to TRBD2. V gave up 2 bases and J gave up 5 bases; unmatched junction bases: 7. Germline V gene sequence: CDR1 SGHTA, CDR2 FQGNSA. The CDR3 totals 17 residues. The CDR3 DNA is TGTGCCAGCAGCTTACTAGCGGGAGGTGTTAGGACCGGGGAGCTGTTTTTT. This codes for CASSLLAGGVRTGELFF.

In its sample, this clonotype was seen many times. The V call is TRBV20-1, the J call TRBJ1-5; D remains ambiguous. There are 14 residues in the CDR3. Trimming left V 5 bases short and J 2 bases short, with 13 bases between. Germline CDR1 reads DFQATT; CDR2 reads SNEGSKA (reference sequence). DNA of the CDR3: TGCAGTGCTCCCTCGAGGGAGGGCAATCAGCCCCAGCATTTT. Translated: CSAPSREGNQPQHF.

The rearrangement links TRBV6-1 to TRBJ2-4, with D hard to call. The length of the CDR3 is 13 residues. Germline CDR1 is MNHNS and CDR2 is SASEGT. Trimming cost V 6 bases and J 3 bases, with 9 bases left between them. The CDR3 loop is CASSFSHKNIQYF. The CDR3 DNA reads as TGTGCCAGCAGCTTCAGCCACAAAAACATTCAGTACTTC.

The chain uses TRBV20-1 and TRBJ2-3, with 7 bases matching TRBD2. After removal of 2 bases from V and 6 bases from J, the junction contained 11 bases not matched to a gene. Germline V gives CDR1 DFQATT, CDR2 SNEGSKA (reference sequence). This CDR3 is 15 amino acids long. The CDR3 bases are TGCAGTGCTAGACCGCTATCGGGGGGTGCGGATACGCAGTATTTT. Its protein product is CSARPLSGGADTQYF.

This clonotype has at least ten counts. This chain links TRBV25-1 with TRBJ2-5; 11 bases line up with TRBD2. Germline CDR1 is MGHDK and CDR2 is SYGVNS. Germline trimming cut 5 bases from V and 5 bases from J; bases unmatched to any gene: 7. CDR3 length: 15 amino acids. The DNA of the CDR3 is TGTGCCAGCAGTCATACTAGCGGGAGTGGGGAGACCCAGTACTTC. It encodes CASSHTSGSGETQYF. The variable domain in full, completed from reference TRBV25-1 and TRBJ2-5, reads EADIYQTPRYLVIGTGKKITLECSQTMGHDKMYWYQQDPGMELHLIHYSYGVNSTEKGDLSSESTVSRIRTEHFPLTLESARPSHTSQYLCASSHTSGSGETQYFGPGTRLLVL.

This clonotype was detected ten times or more. The gene calls are TRBV5-1 and TRBJ1-6; 10 bases agree with TRBD1. Trimming cost V 2 bases and J 9 bases; bases outside gene matches: 5. The CDR3 totals 15 residues. Germline V gives CDR1 SGHRS, CDR2 YFSETQ. The CDR3 bases are TGCGCCAGCAGCTTTTGGGACAGGGGAATTTCACCCCTCCACTTT. It specifies CASSFWDRGISPLHF. The full variable domain, in which reference TRBV5-1 and TRBJ1-6 provide the parts outside the CDR3, is KAGVTQTPRYLIKTRGQQVTLSCSPISGHRSVSWYQQTPGQGLQFLFEYFSETQRNKGNFPGRFSGRQFSNSRSEMNVSTLELGDSALYLCASSFWDRGISPLHFGNGTRLTVT.